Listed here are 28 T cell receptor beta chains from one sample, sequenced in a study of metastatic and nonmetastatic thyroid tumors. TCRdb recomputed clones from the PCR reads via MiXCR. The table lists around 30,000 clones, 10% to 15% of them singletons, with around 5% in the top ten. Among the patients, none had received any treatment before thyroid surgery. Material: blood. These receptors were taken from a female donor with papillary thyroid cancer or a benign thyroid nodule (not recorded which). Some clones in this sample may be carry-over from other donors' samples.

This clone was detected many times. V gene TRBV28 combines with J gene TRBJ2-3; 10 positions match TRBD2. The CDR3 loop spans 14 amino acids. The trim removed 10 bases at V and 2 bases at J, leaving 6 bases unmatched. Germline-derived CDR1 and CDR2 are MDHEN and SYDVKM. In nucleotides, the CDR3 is TGTGCCATAGCTAGCGGGAGCTTCACAGATACGCAGTATTTT. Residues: CAIASGSFTDTQYF.

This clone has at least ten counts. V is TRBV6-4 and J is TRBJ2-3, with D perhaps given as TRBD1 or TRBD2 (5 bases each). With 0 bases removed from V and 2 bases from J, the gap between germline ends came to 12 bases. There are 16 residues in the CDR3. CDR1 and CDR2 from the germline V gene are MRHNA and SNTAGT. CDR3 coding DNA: TGTGCCAGCAGTGACTCAACCGGGACCCCCACAGATACGCAGTATTTT. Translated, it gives CASSDSTGTPTDTQYF.

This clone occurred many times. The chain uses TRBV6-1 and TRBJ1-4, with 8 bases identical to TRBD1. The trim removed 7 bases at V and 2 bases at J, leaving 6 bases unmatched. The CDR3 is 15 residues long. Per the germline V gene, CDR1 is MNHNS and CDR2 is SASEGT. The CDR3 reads CASNGQGYTNEKLFF. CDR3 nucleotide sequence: TGTGCCAGCAACGGACAGGGCTACACTAATGAAAAACTGTTTTTT.

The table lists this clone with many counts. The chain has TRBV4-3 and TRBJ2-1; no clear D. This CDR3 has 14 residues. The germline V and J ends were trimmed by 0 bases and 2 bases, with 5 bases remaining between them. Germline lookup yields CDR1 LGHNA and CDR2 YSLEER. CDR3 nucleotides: TGCGCCAGCAGCCAAGAGGACGCCTACAATGAGCAGTTCTTC. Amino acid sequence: CASSQEDAYNEQFF.

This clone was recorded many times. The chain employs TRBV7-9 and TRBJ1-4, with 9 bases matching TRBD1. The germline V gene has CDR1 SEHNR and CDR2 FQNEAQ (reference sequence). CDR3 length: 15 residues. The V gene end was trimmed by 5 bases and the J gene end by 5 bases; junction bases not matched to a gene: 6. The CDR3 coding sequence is TGTGCCAGCAGCATTCGGACAGGGGCGAATGAAAAACTGTTTTTT. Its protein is CASSIRTGANEKLFF.

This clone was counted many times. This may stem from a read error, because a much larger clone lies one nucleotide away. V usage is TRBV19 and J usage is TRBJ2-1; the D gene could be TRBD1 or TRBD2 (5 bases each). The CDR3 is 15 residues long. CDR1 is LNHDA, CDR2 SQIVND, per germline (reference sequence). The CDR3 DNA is TGTGCCAGTAGCACTGACAGAACATACGGGAATGGGCAGTTCTTC. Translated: CASSTDRTYGNGQFF.

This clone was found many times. The CDR3 coding sequence is TGTGCCAGCAGTGAGACTAGCGGAGGACAAGAGACCCAGTACTTC. This codes for CASSETSGGQETQYF. This chain links TRBV6-1 with TRBJ2-5, with 9 bases that match TRBD2. CDR3 length equals 15 residues. Germline V gene data show CDR1 as MNHNS and CDR2 as SASEGT. The trim removed 3 bases at V and 2 bases at J, leaving 4 bases unmatched.

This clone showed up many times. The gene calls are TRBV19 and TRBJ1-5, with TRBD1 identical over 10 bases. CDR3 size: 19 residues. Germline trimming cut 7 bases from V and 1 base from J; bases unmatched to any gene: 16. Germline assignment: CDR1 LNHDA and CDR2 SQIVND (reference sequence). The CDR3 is CASKYRGQGNERSNQPQHF. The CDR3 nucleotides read TGTGCCAGTAAGTATAGGGGACAGGGGAATGAGAGGAGCAATCAGCCCCAGCATTTT.

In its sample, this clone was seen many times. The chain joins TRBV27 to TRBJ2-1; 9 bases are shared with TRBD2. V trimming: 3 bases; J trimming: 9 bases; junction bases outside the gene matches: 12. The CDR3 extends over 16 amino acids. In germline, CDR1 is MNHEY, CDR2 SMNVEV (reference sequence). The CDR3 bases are TGTGCCAGCAGTTTTGTCGGCGGGAGGGCCAAAGTTGAGCAGTTCTTC. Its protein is CASSFVGGRAKVEQFF.

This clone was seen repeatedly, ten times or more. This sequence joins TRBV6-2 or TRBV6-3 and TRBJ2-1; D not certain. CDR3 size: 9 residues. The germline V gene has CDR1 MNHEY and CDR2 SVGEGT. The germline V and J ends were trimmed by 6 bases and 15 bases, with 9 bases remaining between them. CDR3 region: CASSTKPFF. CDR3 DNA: TGTGCCAGCAGCACAAAGCCGTTCTTC.

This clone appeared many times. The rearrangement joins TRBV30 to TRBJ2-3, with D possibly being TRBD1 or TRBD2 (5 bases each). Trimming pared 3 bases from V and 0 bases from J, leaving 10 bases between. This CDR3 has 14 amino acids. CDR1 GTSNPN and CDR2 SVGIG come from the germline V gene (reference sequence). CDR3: CAWRGPPSTDTQYF. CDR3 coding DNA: TGTGCCTGGAGGGGACCACCCAGCACAGATACGCAGTATTTT.

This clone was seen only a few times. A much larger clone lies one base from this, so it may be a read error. The CDR3 protein is CPSSGKFSGANVLTF. The CDR3 nucleotides are TGTCCCAGCAGTGGGAAATTCTCTGGGGCCAACGTCCTGACTTTC. The J gene is TRBJ2-6, the V gene TRBV25-1; D gene ambiguous. The CDR3 runs to 15 residues. Germline V gene sequence: CDR1 MGHDK, CDR2 SYGVNS.

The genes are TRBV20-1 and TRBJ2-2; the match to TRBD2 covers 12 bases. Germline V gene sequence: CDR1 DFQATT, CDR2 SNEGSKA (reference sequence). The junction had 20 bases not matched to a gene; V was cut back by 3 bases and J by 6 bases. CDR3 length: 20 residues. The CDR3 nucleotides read TGCAGTGCTAGTGACGACCGTTGGCTAGCGGGAGGGTTAGGCGCCGGGGAGCTGTTTTTT. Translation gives CSASDDRWLAGGLGAGELFF.

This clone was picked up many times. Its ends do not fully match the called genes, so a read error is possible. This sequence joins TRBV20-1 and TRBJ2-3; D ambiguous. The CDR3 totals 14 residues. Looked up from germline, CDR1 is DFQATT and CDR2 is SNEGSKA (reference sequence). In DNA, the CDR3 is TGCAGTGCTAGAGCCACCCCAGGCACACATACGCAGTATTTT. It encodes CSARATPGTHTQYF.

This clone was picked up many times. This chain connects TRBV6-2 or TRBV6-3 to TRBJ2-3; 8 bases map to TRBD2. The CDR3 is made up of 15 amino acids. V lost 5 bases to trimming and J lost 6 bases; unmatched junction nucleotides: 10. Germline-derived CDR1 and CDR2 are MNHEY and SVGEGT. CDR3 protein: CASSSGSGLSDTQYF. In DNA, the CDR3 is TGTGCCAGCAGTAGCGGGAGTGGACTTTCGGATACGCAGTATTTT.

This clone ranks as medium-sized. The chain's CDR3 is CASSVGPGGTGRYGYTF. The DNA for the CDR3 is TGTGCCAGCAGCGTAGGTCCTGGGGGGACAGGTCGTTATGGCTACACCTTC. This chain connects TRBV9 to TRBJ1-2; 8 bases are a match to TRBD1. V lost 0 bases, J lost 5 bases, and 12 bases stayed unmatched. The CDR3 sequence is 17 residues long. The germline V gene has CDR1 SGDLS and CDR2 YYNGEE.

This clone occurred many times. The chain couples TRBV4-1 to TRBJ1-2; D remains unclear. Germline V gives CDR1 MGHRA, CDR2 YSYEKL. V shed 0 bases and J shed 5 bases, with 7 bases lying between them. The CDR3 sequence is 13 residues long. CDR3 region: CASSQDPGYGYTF. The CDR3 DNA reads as TGCGCCAGCAGCCAAGATCCCGGGTATGGCTACACCTTC.

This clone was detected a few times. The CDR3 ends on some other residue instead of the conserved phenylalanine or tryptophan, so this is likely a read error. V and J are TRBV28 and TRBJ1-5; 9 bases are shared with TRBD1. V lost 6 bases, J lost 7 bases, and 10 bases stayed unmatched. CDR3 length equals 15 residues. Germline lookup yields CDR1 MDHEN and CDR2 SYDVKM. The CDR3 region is CASSPYRGRGQPQHL. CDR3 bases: TGTGCCAGCAGCCCGTACAGGGGGCGAGGCCAGCCCCAGCATCTT.

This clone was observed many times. The CDR3: CASSQEGGPYGYTF. Here the CDR3 DNA reads TGTGCCAGCAGCCAAGAAGGAGGGCCTTATGGCTACACCTTC. The chain is built from TRBV3-1 and TRBJ1-2; D unresolved. The germline V and J ends were trimmed by 0 bases and 5 bases, with 10 bases remaining between them. Germline V gene lookup returns CDR1 LGHDT and CDR2 YNNKEL (reference sequence). This CDR3 contains 14 residues.

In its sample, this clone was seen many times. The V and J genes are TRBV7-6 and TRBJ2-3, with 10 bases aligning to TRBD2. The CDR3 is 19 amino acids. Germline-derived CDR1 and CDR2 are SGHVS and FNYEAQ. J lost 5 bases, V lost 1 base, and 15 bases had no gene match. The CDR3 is CASSLDYGGSSGRGDTQYF. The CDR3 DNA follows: TGTGCCAGCAGCTTAGACTACGGTGGATCGAGCGGGAGGGGAGATACGCAGTATTTT.

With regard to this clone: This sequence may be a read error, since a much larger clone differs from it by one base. The CDR3 bases are TGTGCCAGCAGCCAAGAAATAGCGGGGTTGACAGATACGCAGTATTTT. It encodes CASSQEIAGLTDTQYF. This chain connects TRBV6-2 or TRBV6-3 to TRBJ2-3; 8 bases map to TRBD2. The CDR3 length is 16 residues. V gave up 6 bases and J gave up 3 bases; unmatched junction bases: 11. Per the germline V gene, CDR1 is MNHEY and CDR2 is SVGEGT.

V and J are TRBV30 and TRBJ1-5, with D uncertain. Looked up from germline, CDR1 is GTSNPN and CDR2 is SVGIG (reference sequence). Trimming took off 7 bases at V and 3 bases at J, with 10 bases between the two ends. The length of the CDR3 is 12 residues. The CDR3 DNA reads TGTGCCTCGAGCTGGGACAATCAGCCCCAGCATTTT. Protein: CASSWDNQPQHF.

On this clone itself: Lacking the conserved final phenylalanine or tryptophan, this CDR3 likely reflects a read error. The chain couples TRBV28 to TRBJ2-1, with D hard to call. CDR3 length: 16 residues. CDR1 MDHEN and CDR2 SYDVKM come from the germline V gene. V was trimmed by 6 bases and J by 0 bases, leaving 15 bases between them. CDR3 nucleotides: TGTGCCAGCAGAACCCCTTGGGCCGGCTCCTACAATGAGCAGTTCCTC. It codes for CASRTPWAGSYNEQFL.

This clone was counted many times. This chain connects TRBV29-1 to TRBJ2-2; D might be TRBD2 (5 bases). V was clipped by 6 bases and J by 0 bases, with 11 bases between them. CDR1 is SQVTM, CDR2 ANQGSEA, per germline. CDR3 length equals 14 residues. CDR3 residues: CSVRSGTNTGELFF. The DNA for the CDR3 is TGCAGCGTCCGAAGCGGTACGAACACCGGGGAGCTGTTTTTT.

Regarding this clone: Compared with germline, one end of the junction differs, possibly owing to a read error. CDR3 in amino acids: CATSGQAAYNELFF. CDR3 nucleotide sequence: TGTGCCACGAGTGGTCAAGCGGCCTACAATGAGCTGTTCTTC. This chain links TRBV24-1 with TRBJ2-1; D might be TRBD2 (5 bases). Germline-derived CDR1 and CDR2 are KGHDR and SFDVKD. The CDR3 totals 14 residues.

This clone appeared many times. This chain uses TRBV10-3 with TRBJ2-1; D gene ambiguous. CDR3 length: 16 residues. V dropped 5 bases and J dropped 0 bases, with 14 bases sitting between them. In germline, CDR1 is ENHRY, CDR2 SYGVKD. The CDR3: CAISQRERGSYNEQFF. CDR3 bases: TGTGCCATCAGTCAACGCGAGCGAGGCTCCTACAATGAGCAGTTCTTC.

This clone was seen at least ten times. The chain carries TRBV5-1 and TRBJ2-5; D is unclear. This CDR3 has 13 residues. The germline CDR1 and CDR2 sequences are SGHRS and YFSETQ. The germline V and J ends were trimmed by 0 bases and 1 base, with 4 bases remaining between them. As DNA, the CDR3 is TGCGCCAGCAGCTTGGGGGGCCAAGAGACCCAGTACTTC. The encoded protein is CASSLGGQETQYF.

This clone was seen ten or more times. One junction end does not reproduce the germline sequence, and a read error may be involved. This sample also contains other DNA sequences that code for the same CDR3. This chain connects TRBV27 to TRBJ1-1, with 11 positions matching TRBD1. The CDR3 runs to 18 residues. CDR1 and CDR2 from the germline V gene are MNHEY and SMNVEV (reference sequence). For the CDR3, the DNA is TGTGCCAGCAGTCCGCTAATCCGGGACAGGGGGATGAACACTGAAGCCTTCTTT. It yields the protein CASSPLIRDRGMNTEAFF.